This TCR beta chain was identified during a study of molecular identifiers for immune sequencing clone quantification. Points from the study as a whole: Clones that had above 20 RNA copies took up over 99% of effector molecules but under 1% in naive cells. Identical TCR molecules that share a barcode could lead to an underestimation of highly expanded clone sizes.

Previously described methods with listed TCR primers produced the bulk TCR libraries. MiXCR, applied by TCRdb to the PCR reads, yields one record per CDR3 protein. The table lists approximately 670,000 distinct CDR3 sequences, just under 20% of them singletons. About this clonotype itself: Its matching antigen is unknown.

The CDR3 has 15 amino acids. V was clipped by 5 bases and J by 6 bases; unmatched bases: 10. Sorting defined naive CD8 T cells as CD8+CD4-CCR7+CD45RA+. The sequence was collected from a human donor in good health. Some libraries in this study had Jurkat cell RNA spiked in. The chain recombines TRBV12-3 or TRBV12-4 with TRBJ2-1; 7 nucleotides line up with TRBD1. The material sequenced was naive CD8+ T cells from blood, with Jurkat cell RNA spiked in. Indicated subset: FACS-sorted CD8+CD4-CCR7+CD45RA+ naive T cells. The CDR3 DNA reads TGTGCCAGCAGTGAATCCGGGACAGTGGGCAATGAGCAGTTCTTC. Translation gives CASSESGTVGNEQFF.